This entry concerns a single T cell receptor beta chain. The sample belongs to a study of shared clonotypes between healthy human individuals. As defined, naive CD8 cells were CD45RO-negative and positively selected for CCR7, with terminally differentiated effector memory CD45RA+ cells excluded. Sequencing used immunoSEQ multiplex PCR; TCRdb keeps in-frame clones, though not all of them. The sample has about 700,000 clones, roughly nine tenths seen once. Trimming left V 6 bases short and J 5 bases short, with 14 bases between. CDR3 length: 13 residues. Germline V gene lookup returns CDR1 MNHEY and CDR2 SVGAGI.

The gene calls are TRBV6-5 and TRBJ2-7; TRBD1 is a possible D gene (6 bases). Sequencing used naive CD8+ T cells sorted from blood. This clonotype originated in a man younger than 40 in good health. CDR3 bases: TGTGCCAGCAGCCCCACAGGGTTCGACGAGCAGTACTTC. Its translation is CASSPTGFDEQYF.